This TCR beta chain was identified in a study of CD8+ T cells in alopecia areata. Background on the study: Treated patients' severity was scored by percentage of affected scalp area.

This clone was counted between two and nine times. The length of the CDR3 is 17 residues. V lost 1 base and J lost 7; bases outside the gene matches: 13. CDR1 is SGHVS, CDR2 FQNEAQ, per germline. Extracted RNA was reverse transcribed into cDNA, the sequencing template. Profiling relied on immunoSEQ multiplex PCR, and the TCRdb table lists in-frame clones only, not all of them. The table lists 120,000 to 150,000 clones, roughly nine tenths of them singletons. Treatment meaning: oral pan-JAK inhibitor, 5-10 mg twice daily. Collection of lesional scalp punch biopsies and peripheral blood was performed in alopecia areata patients.

The sequencing used CD8+ T cells sorted from blood, collected at week 4, from a patient treated with tofacitinib. This TCR derives from a human donor with alopecia areata. The chain links TRBV7-8 to TRBJ2-1, with 7 bases lining up with TRBD1. CDR3 region: CASSLVYGTATGNEQFF. The CDR3 bases are TGTGCCAGCAGCTTAGTCTATGGGACAGCAACTGGGAATGAGCAGTTCTTC.